This T cell receptor beta chain was sequenced in a study of T cells in narcolepsy listed by TCRdb under 2018. Regarding the study in general: Healthy control donors were enrolled in the study alongside patients who had narcolepsy type 1 or type 2 (NT1, NT2). Autoreactive T cells targeting hypocretin neuron self-antigens (hypocretin, TRIB2) were sought in narcolepsy patients, and TCR Vbeta sequencing was used to track clonotypes in blood and CSF. Study-level results and caveats: According to the report, autoreactive clonotypes were detected serially in the blood of the same patients and of different patients, but not in healthy controls. Certain blood memory CD4+ repertoires from patients and controls had no sequences that matched autoreactive T cell clones. Numbers of sequenced blood memory CD4+ clonotypes were comparable, averaging approximately 38,000 in patients and some 33,000 in controls. HCRT-specific and TRIB2-specific autoreactive clonotypes were highlighted in plots that compared CD4+ T cell clonotypes in CSF versus blood from the same patient.

Worth noting for this clone: This receptor's antigen is unknown. No clone much larger than this one lies a single base away; base qualities are absent.

V loses 5 bases, J loses 12 bases, and the germline ends lie 19 bases apart. CDR1 is given as SGHVS and CDR2 as FQNEAQ, both from the germline V gene. The CDR3 holds 13 amino acids from the cysteine to the phenylalanine. Here the CDR3 DNA is all that survives: 39 bases in frame from base 1. For TCR Vbeta sequencing, memory CD4+ T cells were sorted ex vivo from the peripheral blood of narcolepsy patients and healthy controls. The method was the immunoSEQ multiplex PCR assay. TCRdb re-hosts the immuneACCESS table, in-frame sequences only. Its copies lack some clones; in the studies checked, an unresolved V gene accounts for under half of them, and the cause for the rest is not known. The sample table shows about 40,000 clones, and roughly 88% are seen once. The ten top clones hold roughly 1.2% of the sample.

Recombination connected TRBV7-8 to TRBJ1-2; TRBD1 might be the D gene, on 6 matching bases. Sequencing was performed on CD45RA- memory CD4+ T cells from PBMCs. The label giving this sample's cell subset or site can be read as: memory T cells sorted ex vivo from peripheral blood. The clonotype comes from a human donor with narcolepsy. CDR3 protein: CASSLGGGLHDTF. DNA sequence: TGTGCCAGCAGCCTAGGGGGGGGCCTCCACGACACCTTC.